This T cell receptor (beta chain) was obtained from a study of cytomegalovirus exposure and HLA in healthy donors. Study at large: About 79% of a few hundred genotyped donors fell in the Caucasian-associated ancestry cluster. Regarding the study as a whole: Both high specificity and high sensitivity reportedly marked the classifier's diagnosis of cytomegalovirus status. Using a false discovery rate of 0.05, a later analysis showed that 16,951 TCR beta sequences were associated with HLA alleles.

The germline CDR1 and CDR2 sequences are MDHEN and SYDVKM. The CDR3 loop spans 17 amino acids. V lost 6 bases and J lost 1; bases outside the gene matches: 9. A word on this clone: Its antigen is still unknown.

The PCR employed 60 Vbeta primers together with 13 Jbeta primers. Original analysis: Unique TCR beta chains numbered about 79 million in a later analysis, with about 9.9 million shared. Data came from immunoSEQ multiplex PCR; TCRdb stores just in-frame clones and leaves some out. The DNA gave D and trimming, while V, J and clone size come from that table. The sample includes 90,000 to 150,000 clones, around 76% seen only once; the top ten take about 16%. Sequenced material: PBMCs. The TCR originated in a man aged 50-59 years in good health and CMV-seropositive. The chain uses TRBV28 and TRBJ2-2; 9 bases are a match to TRBD1. CDR3 sequence: CASRPTAGQGNTGELFF. The CDR3 coding sequence is TGTGCCAGCAGACCAACCGCGGGACAGGGGAACACCGGGGAGCTGTTTTTT.